This TCR beta chain was captured in a study of shared clonotypes between healthy human individuals. Study-wide points: Estimated clonotype richness was generally higher in naive than memory subsets.

Deep level was the assay's run setting. Replicate PCRs from sorted subsets contained 200 ng DNA, which is roughly 30,000 T cell genomes. The method was immunoSEQ multiplex PCR; TCRdb's version includes in-frame clones alone and lacks a portion of them. Of around 300,000 clones in the sample, more than 75% are singletons; the top ten hold about 16%. Donors were Caucasian adults residing in Nashville, Tennessee, USA. Remarks on this clone: Its antigen is undetermined.

The CDR3 covers 17 residues. Germline CDR1 is MNHEY and CDR2 is SMNVEV (reference sequence). The V gene lost 0 bases and the J gene lost 4 bases, with 16 bases spanning the gap. The chain couples TRBV27 to TRBJ1-5; no definite D call. This sequence was found in a man aged 18-30 years in good health. Sequencing was done on a sample of memory CD8+ T cells sorted from blood. Described subset: CD45RO+ cells pooled with CCR7-negative TemRA cells. The CDR3 sequence is CASSLSIVGGPNQPQHF. CDR3 nucleotides: TGTGCCAGCAGTTTATCAATCGTAGGAGGCCCAAATCAGCCCCAGCATTTT.